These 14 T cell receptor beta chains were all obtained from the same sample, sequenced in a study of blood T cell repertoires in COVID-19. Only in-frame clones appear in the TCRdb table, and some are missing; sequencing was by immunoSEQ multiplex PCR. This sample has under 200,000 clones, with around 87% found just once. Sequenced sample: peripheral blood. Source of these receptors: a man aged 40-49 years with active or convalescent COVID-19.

The CDR3 sequence: CASRGAGFAEAFF. CDR3 bases: TGTGCCAGCAGAGGGGCTGGGTTCGCTGAAGCTTTCTTT. V is TRBV11-2 and J is TRBJ1-1; TRBD1 might be the D (5 bases). This CDR3 region has 13 residues. CDR1 is SGHAT and CDR2 is FQNNGV in the germline V gene. Trimming cost V 6 bases and J 6 bases, with 14 bases left between them.

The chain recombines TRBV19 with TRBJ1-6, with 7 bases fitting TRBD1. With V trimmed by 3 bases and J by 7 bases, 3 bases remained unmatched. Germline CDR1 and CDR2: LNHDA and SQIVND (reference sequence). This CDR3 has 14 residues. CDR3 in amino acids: CASSIQQGNSPLHF. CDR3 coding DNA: TGTGCCAGTAGTATTCAACAGGGGAATTCACCCCTCCACTTT.

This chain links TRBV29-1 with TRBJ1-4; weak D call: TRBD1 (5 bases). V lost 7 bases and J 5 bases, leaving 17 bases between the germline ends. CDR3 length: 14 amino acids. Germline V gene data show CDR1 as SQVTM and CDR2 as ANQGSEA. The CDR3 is CSARPGPPNEKLFF. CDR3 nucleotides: TGCAGCGCCAGGCCAGGGCCGCCGAATGAAAAACTGTTTTTT.

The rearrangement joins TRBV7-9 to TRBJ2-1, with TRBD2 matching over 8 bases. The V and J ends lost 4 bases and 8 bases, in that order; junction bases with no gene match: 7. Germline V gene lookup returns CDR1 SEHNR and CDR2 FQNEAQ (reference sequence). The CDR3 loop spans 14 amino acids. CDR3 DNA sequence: TGTGCCAGCAGCTCCCCGACTAGCGCCGATGAGCAGTTCTTC. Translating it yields CASSSPTSADEQFF.

The CDR3 nucleotides read TGTGCCAGCAGCCGGGACAGGGGTCCCTACGAGCAGTACTTC. Its translation: CASSRDRGPYEQYF. This chain links TRBV2 with TRBJ2-7, with 10 nucleotides matching TRBD1. CDR1 and CDR2 from the germline V gene are SNHLY and FYNNEI. V lost 6 bases, J lost 2 bases, and 4 bases stayed unmatched. This CDR3 contains 14 residues.

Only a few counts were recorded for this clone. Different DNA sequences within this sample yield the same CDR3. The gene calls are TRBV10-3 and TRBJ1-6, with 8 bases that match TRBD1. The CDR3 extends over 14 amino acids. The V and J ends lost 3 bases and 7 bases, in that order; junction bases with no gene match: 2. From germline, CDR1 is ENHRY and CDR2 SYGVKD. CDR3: CAISETGGNSPLHF. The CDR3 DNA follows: TGTGCCATCAGTGAAACAGGGGGGAATTCACCCCTCCACTTT.

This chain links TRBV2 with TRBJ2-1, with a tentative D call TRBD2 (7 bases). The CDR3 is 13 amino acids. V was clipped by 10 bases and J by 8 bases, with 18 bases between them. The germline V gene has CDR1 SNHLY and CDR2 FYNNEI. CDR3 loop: CANSRGLSDEQFF. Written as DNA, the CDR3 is TGTGCCAACTCGCGGGGGCTAAGCGATGAGCAGTTCTTC.

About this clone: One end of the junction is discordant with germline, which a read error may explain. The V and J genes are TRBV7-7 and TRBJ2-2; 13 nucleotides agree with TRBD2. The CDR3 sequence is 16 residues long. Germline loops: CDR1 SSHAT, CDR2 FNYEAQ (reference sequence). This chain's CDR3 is CASSPGTSGDSGELFF. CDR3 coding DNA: TGTGCTAGCAGCCCAGGGACTAGCGGGGACTCCGGGGAGCTGTTTTTT.

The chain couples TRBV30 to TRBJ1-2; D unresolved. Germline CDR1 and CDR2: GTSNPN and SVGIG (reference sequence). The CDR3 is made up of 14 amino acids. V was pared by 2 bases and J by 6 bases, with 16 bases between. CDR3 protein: CAWSPLQRDNGYTF. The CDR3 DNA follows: TGTGCCTGGAGTCCCCTTCAGCGTGATAATGGCTACACCTTC.

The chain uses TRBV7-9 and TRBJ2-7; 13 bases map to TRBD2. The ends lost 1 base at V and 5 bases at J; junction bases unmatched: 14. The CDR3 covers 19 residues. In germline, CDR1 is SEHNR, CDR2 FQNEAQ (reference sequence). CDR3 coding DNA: TGTGCCAGCAGCTTAGATCGTTCAACTAGCGGGGGGGCTCGACACGAGCAGTACTTC. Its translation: CASSLDRSTSGGARHEQYF.

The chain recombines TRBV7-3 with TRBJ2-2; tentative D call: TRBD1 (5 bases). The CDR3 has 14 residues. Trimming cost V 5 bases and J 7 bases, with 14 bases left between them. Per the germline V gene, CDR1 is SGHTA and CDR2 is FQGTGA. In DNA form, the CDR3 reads TGTGCCAGCAGCCAAGGTGGGGCCGGCGGGGAGCTGTTTTTT. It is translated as CASSQGGAGGELFF.

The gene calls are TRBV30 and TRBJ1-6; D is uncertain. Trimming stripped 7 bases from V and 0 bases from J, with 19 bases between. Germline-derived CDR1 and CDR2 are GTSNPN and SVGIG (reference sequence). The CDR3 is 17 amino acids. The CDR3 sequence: CAYARGAAVSYNSPLHF. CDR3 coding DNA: TGTGCCTACGCGCGGGGTGCCGCTGTCTCCTATAATTCACCCCTCCACTTT. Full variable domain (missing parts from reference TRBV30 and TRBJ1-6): SQTIHQWPATLVQPVGSPLSLECTVEGTSNPNLYWYRQAAGRGLQLLFYSVGIGQISSEVPQNLSASRPQDRQFILSSKKLLLSDSGFYLCAYARGAAVSYNSPLHFGNGTRLTVT.

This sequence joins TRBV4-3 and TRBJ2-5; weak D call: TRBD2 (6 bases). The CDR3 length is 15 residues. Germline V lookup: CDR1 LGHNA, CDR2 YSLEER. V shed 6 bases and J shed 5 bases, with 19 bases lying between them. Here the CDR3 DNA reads TGCGCCAGCAGTTCTCGCCCGGGGGAGTCGGAGACCCAGTACTTC. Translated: CASSSRPGESETQYF.

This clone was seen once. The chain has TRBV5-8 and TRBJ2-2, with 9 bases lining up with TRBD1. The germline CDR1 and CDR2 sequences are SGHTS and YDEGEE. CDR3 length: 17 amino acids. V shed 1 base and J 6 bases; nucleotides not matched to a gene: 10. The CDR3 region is CASSLFLRDRDAGELFF. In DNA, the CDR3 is TGTGCCAGCAGCTTGTTCTTGCGGGACAGGGATGCCGGGGAGCTGTTTTTT.